Listed below are T cell receptor beta chains from one sample, sequenced in a study of blood T cells in healthy people across ages. MiXCR, applied by TCRdb to the 5' RACE reads, yields one record per CDR3 protein. The table includes about 1.6 million distinct CDR3 sequences, 30% to 40% detected once. The specimen sequenced was blood. These receptors were obtained from a woman in her 30s in good health. CDR3s include the opening cysteine and the closing phenylalanine or tryptophan.

V gene	CDR3 length	J gene	CDR3 protein
TRBV27	14	TRBJ2-7	CASRDFYASYEQYF
TRBV28	16	TRBJ1-5	CASSPGWGMSNQPQHF
TRBV5-5	15	TRBJ2-6	CASSLDPAGANVLTF
TRBV2	16	TRBJ2-1	CAGSGTSDVRVDEQFF
TRBV13	13	TRBJ1-2	CASSHTLERGYTF
TRBV15	15	TRBJ2-5	CATSRRLTAQETQYF
TRBV6-6	15	TRBJ1-5	CASGQSPTNYQPQHF
TRBV7-9	15	TRBJ1-2	CASSATGTPNYGYTF
TRBV3-1	13	TRBJ1-2	CASSQEGGKGYTF
TRBV10-1	16	TRBJ2-2	CASSESRGPSTGELFF
TRBV20-1	14	TRBJ2-7	CSATGTSGRYEQYF
TRBV25-1	12	TRBJ1-2	CASGTVGYGYTF
TRBV5-5	14	TRBJ1-2	CASSWGTEGYGYTF
TRBV7-3	13	TRBJ2-2	CASRPDGSGELFF
TRBV28	16	TRBJ2-1	CASLMLRGRSYNEQFF
TRBV7-2	15	TRBJ1-4	CASSLELAGSEKLFF
TRBV6-1	15	TRBJ1-2	CASSEWTGAICGYTF
TRBV7-3	14	TRBJ1-1	CASSRVRGRTEAFF
TRBV6-1	12	TRBJ1-2	CASSEEIGGYTF
TRBV10-3	13	TRBJ2-1	CAISERPDGEQFF
TRBV5-1	15	TRBJ2-3	CASSLDRGFTDTQYF
TRBV4-2	17	TRBJ2-6	CASSQDVGDPRANVLTF
TRBV20-1	17	TRBJ2-7	CSASHQGGGKASYEQYF
TRBV2	13	TRBJ2-3	CASNPGRDHTQYF
TRBV6-1	14	TRBJ1-1	CAGASEDRAPEAFF
TRBV7-2	13	TRBJ2-7	CASSPGPYYEQYF
TRBV10-3	13	TRBJ2-7	CATRTGSSCGQYF
TRBV29-1	12	TRBJ1-1	CSVRTTGGEAFF
TRBV27	14	TRBJ1-2	CASSLSWQGEGYTF
TRBV3-1	22	TRBJ2-3	CASSQDLRLNAARSDFTDTQYF
TRBV20-1	14	TRBJ2-4	CSAGQGLAKNIQYF
TRBV5-1	14	TRBJ1-1	CASSWGLQNTEAFF
TRBV6-1	16	TRBJ2-3	CASSEPPSGTTDTQYF
TRBV20-1	13	TRBJ1-1	CSARRGTVTEAFF
TRBV28	15	TRBJ2-1	CASSFEAGSYNEQFF
TRBV7-8	11	TRBJ2-1	CASSLASGKFF
TRBV28	15	TRBJ2-7	CASSLSGRAMYEQYF
TRBV7-2	15	TRBJ2-7	CASSLGGNYRYEQYF